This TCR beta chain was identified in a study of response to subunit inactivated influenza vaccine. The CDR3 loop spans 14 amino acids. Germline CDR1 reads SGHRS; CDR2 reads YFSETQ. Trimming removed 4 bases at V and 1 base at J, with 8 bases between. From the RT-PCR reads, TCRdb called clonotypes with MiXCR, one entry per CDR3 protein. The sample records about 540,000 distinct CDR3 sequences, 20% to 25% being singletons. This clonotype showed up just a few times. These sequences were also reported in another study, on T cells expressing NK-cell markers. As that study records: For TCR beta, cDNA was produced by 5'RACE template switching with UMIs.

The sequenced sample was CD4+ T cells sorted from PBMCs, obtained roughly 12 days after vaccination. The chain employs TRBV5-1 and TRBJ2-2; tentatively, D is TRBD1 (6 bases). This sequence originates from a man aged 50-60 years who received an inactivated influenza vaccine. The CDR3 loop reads CASSQGMNTGELFF. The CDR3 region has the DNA TGCGCCAGCAGCCAGGGGATGAACACCGGGGAGCTGTTTTTT.